This TCR beta chain was identified during a study of identical twins. Findings and limits, study-wide: When twins shared out-of-frame alpha sequences, those sequences had excess low generation probability. The study based its conclusions on cross-sectional statistical analysis and did not follow the same donors.

The CDR3 spans 13 residues. Trimming took 4 bases from V and 8 from J, leaving 14 bases between them. From the 5' RACE reads, TCRdb called clonotypes with MiXCR, one entry per CDR3 protein. The sample has about 250,000 distinct CDR3 sequences, around 15% seen once. A few counts support this clonotype. Its antigen is as yet unknown. This chain joins TRBV12-3 or TRBV12-4 and TRBJ1-2, with unresolved D. Sequencing was carried out using memory (CD45RO+) T cells sorted from blood. The source is a woman aged 18 to 35 in good health. CDR3: CASSSSLLQGYTF. The CDR3 coding sequence is TGTGCCAGCAGTTCGTCGCTGTTGCAAGGCTACACCTTC.